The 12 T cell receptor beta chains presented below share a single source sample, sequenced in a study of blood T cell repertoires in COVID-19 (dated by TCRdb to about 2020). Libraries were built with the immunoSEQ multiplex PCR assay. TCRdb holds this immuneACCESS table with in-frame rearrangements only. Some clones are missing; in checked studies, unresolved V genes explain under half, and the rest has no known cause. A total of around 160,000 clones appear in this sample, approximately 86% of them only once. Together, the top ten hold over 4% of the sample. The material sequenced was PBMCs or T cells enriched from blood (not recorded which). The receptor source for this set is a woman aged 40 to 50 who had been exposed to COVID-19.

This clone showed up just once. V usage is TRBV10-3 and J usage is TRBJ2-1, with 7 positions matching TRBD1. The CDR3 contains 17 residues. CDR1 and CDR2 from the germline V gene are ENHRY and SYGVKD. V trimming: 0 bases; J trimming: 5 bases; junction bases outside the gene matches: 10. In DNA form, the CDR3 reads TGTGCCATCAGTGAGTCAATAGGGGACAGAAGAAACAATGAGCAGTTCTTC. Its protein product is CAISESIGDRRNNEQFF.

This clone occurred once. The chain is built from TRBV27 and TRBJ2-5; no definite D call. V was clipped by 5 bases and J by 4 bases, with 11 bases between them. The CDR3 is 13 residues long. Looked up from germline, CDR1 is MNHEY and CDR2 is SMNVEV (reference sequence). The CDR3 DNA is TGTGCCAGCAGTCCGTCCCGTCGAGAGACCCAGTACTTC. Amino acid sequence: CASSPSRRETQYF.

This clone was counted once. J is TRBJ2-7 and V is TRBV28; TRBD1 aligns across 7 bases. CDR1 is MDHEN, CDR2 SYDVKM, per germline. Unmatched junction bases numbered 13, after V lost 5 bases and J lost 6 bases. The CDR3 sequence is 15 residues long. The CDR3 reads CASSAGTGVSGEQYF. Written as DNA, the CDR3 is TGTGCCAGCAGTGCCGGAACAGGGGTGTCTGGCGAGCAGTACTTC.

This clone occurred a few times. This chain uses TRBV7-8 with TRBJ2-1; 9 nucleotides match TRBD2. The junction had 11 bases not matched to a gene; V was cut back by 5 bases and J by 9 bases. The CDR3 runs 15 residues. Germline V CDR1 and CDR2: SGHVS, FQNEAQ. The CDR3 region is CASSMTSGPRGEQFF. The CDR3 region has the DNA TGTGCCAGCAGCATGACTAGCGGCCCACGGGGTGAGCAGTTCTTC.

In nucleotides, the CDR3 is TGTGCCAGCAGCTTGGACAGGGCGAATCCACCCCTCCACTTT. It specifies CASSLDRANPPLHF. J is TRBJ1-6 and V is TRBV5-4; D perhaps matches TRBD1 (6 bases). The CDR3 totals 14 residues. Trimming took 0 bases from V and 11 from J, leaving 12 bases between them. The germline CDR1 and CDR2 sequences are SGHNT and YYREEE (reference sequence).

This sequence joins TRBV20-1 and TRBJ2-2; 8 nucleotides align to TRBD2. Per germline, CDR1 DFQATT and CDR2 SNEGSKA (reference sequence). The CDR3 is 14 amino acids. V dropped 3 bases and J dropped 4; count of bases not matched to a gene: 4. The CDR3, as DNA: TGCAGTGCTAGTCGCGGGGGGCCCACCGGGGAGCTGTTTTTT. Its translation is CSASRGGPTGELFF.

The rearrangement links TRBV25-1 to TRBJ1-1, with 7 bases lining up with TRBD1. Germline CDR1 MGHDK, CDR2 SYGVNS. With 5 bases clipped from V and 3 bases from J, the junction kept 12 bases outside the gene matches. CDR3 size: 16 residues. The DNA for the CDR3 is TGTGCCAGCAGTATTGTCAGGGGGTCATCGGACACTGAAGCTTTCTTT. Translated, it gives CASSIVRGSSDTEAFF.

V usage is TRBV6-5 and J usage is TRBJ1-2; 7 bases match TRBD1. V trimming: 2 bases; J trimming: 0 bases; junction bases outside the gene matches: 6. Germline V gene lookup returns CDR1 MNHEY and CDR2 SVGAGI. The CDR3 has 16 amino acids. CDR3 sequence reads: CASSYSGQGANYGYTF. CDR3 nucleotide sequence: TGTGCCAGCAGTTACAGTGGGCAGGGGGCTAACTATGGCTACACCTTC.

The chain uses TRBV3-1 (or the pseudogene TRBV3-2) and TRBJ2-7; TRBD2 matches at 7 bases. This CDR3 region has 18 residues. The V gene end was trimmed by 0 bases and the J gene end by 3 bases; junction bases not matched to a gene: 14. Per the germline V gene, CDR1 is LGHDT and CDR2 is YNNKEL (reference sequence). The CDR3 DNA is TGTGCCAGCAGCCAAGAGGCTGGCGGGGGTCAGTTACTCTACGAGCAGTACTTC. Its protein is CASSQEAGGGQLLYEQYF.

For the CDR3, the DNA is TGTGCCAGCAGAAAGGAGTACTACGAGCAGTACTTC. Protein: CASRKEYYEQYF. V usage is TRBV6-5 and J usage is TRBJ2-7; no firm D call. Germline loops: CDR1 MNHEY, CDR2 SVGAGI. V lost 6 bases to trimming and J lost 3 bases, with 9 bases between them. This CDR3 contains 12 residues.

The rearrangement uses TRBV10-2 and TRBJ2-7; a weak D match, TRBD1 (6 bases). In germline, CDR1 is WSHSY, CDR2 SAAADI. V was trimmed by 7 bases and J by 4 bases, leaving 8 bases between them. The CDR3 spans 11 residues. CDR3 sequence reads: CASTGQYEQYF. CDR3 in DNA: TGCGCCAGCACCGGACAGTACGAGCAGTACTTC.

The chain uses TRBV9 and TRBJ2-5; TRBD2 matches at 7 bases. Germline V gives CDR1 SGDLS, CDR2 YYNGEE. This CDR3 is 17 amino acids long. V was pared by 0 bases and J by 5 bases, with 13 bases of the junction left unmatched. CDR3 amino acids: CASSVGTASGLGETQYF. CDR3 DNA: TGTGCCAGCAGCGTAGGTACGGCTAGCGGACTTGGGGAGACCCAGTACTTC.